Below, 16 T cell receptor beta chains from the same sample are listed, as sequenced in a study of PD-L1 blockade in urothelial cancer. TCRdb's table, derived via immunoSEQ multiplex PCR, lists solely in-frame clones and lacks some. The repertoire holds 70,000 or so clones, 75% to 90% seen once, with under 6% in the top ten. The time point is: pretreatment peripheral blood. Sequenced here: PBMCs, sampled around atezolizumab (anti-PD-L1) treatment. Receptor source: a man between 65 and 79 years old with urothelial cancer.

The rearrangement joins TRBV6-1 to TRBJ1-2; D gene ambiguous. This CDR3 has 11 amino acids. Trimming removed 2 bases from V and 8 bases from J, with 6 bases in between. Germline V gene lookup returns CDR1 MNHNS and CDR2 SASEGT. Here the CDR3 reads CASSEILGYTF. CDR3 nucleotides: TGTGCCAGCAGTGAAATCTTAGGCTACACCTTC.

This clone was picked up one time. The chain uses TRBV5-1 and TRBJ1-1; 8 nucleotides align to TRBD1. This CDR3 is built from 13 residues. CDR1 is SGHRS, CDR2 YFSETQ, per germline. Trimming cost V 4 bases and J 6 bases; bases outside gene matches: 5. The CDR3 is CASSLWTGSEAFF. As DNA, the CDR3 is TGCGCCAGCAGCCTATGGACAGGGTCTGAAGCTTTCTTT. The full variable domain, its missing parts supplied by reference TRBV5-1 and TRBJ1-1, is KAGVTQTPRYLIKTRGQQVTLSCSPISGHRSVSWYQQTPGQGLQFLFEYFSETQRNKGNFPGRFSGRQFSNSRSEMNVSTLELGDSALYLCASSLWTGSEAFFGQGTRLTVV.

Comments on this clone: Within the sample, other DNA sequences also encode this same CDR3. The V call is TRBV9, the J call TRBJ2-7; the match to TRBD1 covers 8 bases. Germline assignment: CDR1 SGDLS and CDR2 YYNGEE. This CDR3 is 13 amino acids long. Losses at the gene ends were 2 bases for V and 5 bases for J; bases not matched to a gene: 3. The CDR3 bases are TGTGCCAGCAGCGTTGGACAGGGCCACGAGCAGTACTTC. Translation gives CASSVGQGHEQYF.

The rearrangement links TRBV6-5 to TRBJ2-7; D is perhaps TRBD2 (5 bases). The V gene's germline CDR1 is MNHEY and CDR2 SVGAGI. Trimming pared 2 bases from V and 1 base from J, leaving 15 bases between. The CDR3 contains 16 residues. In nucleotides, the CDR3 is TGTGCCAGCAGTTACATTGGAGCGGCAGAGTCCTACGAGCAGTACTTC. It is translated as CASSYIGAAESYEQYF.

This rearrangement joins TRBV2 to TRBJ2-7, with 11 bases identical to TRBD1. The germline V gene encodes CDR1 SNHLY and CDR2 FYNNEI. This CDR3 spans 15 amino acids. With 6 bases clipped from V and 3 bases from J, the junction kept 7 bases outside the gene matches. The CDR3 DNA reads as TGTGCCAGCAGCGAACGGACAGGGGGCGGCTACGAGCAGTACTTC. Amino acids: CASSERTGGGYEQYF.

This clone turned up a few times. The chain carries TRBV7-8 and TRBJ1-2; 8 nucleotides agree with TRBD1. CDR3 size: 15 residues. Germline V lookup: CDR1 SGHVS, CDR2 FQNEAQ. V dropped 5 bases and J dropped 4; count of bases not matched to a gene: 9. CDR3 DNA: TGTGCCAGCAGCCTATGGGGACAGGCTACCTATGGCTACACCTTC. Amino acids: CASSLWGQATYGYTF.

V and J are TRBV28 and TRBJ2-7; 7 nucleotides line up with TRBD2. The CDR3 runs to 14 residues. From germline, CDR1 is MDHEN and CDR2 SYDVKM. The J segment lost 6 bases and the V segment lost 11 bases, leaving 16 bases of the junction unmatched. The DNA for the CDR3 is TGTGCCTCGTATCCAAGGCGGGAGTTTGGCGAGCAGTACTTC. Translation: CASYPRREFGEQYF. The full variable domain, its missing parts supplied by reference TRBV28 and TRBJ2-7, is DVKVTQSSRYLVKRTGEKVFLECVQDMDHENMFWYRQDPGLGLRLIYFSYDVKMKEKGDIPEGYSVSREKKERFSLILESASTNQTSMYLCASYPRREFGEQYFGPGTRLTVT.

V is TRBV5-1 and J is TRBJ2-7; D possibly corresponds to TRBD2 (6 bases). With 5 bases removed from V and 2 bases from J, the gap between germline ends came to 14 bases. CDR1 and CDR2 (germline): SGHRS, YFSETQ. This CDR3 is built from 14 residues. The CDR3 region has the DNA TGCGCCAGCAGGGGCGGGACGGGACCCTACGAGCAGTACTTC. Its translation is CASRGGTGPYEQYF.

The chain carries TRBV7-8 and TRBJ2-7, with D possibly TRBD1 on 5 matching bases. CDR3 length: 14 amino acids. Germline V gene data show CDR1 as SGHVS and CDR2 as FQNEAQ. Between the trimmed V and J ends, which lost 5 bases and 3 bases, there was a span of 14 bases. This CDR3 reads CASSPRTDSYEQYF. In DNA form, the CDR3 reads TGTGCCAGCAGCCCGCGAACTGACAGCTACGAGCAGTACTTC. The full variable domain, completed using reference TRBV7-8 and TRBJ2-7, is GAGVSQSPRYKVAKRGQDVALRCDPISGHVSLFWYQQALGQGPEFLTYFQNEAQLDKSGLPSDRFFAERPEGSVSTLKIQRTQQEDSAVYLCASSPRTDSYEQYFGPGTRLTVT.

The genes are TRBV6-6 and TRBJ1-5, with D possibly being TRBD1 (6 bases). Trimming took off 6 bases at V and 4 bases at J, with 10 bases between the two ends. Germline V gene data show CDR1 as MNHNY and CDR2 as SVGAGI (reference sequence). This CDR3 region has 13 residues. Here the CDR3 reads CASSPGVNQPQHF. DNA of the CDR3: TGTGCCAGCAGCCCAGGGGTTAATCAGCCCCAGCATTTT.

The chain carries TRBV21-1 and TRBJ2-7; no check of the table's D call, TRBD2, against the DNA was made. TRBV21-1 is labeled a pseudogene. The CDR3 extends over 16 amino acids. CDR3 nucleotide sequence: TGTGCCAGCAGCAAGGGGACTAGCGGGGTGACCTACGAGCAGTACTTC. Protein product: CASSKGTSGVTYEQYF.

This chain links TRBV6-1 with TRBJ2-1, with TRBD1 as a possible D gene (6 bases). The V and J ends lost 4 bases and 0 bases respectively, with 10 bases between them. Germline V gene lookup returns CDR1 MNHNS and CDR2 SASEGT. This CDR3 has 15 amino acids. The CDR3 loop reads CASSASTGSYNEQFF. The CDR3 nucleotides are TGTGCCAGCAGTGCATCGACAGGCTCCTACAATGAGCAGTTCTTC.

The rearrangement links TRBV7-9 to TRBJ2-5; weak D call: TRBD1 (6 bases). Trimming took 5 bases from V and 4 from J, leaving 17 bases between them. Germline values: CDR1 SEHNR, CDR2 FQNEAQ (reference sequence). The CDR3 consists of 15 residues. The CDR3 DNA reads TGTGCCAGCAGCCCCGCAGTGCGAGGGGGAGAGACCCAGTACTTC. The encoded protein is CASSPAVRGGETQYF.

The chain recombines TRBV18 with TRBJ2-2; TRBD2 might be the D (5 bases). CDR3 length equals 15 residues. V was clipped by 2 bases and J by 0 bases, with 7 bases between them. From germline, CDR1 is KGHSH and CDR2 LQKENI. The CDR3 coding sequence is TGTGCCAGCTCACCAAGGCGGGCGAACACCGGGGAGCTGTTTTTT. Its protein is CASSPRRANTGELFF. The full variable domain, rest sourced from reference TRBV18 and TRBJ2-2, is NAGVMQNPRHLVRRRGQEARLRCSPMKGHSHVYWYRQLPEEGLKFMVYLQKENIIDESGMPKERFSAEFPKEGPSILRIQQVVRGDSAAYFCASSPRRANTGELFFGEGSRLTVL.

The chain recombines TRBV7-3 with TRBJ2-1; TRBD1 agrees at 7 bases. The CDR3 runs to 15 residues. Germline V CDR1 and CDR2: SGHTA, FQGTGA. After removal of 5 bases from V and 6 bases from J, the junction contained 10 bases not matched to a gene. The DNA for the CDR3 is TGTGCCAGCAGCGTAGGACAGGCGGCCGTCAATGAGCAGTTCTTC. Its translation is CASSVGQAAVNEQFF.

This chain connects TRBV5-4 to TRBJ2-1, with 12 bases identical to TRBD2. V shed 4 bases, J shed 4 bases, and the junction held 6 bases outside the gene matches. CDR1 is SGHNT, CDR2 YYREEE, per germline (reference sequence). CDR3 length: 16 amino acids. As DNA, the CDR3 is TGTGCCAGCAGCCTTGGACTAGCGGGGCCTTACAATGAGCAGTTCTTC. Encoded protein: CASSLGLAGPYNEQFF.